The 25 T cell receptor beta chains given below trace back to one sample, sequenced in a study of blood T cell repertoires in COVID-19. Assay used: immunoSEQ multiplex PCR; TCRdb lists only in-frame clones, some missing. Seen here are about 180,000 clones, around 83% observed once, and the top ten hold around 15%. Sequenced input: PBMCs or T cells enriched from blood (not recorded which). These receptors were collected from a man over 45 who had recovered from COVID-19.

J is TRBJ2-7 and V is TRBV12-3 or TRBV12-4; the match to TRBD2 covers 11 bases. Germline trimming cut 2 bases from V and 10 bases from J; bases unmatched to any gene: 4. There are 13 residues in the CDR3. In DNA, the CDR3 is TGTGCCAGCAGTTTAACTAGCGGGGGCTCCCAGTACTTC. This gives the protein CASSLTSGGSQYF.

The V gene is TRBV7-2, the J gene TRBJ1-3, with 7 positions matching TRBD1. Germline V gene data show CDR1 as SGHTA and CDR2 as FQGNSA. The CDR3 is 17 amino acids. Germline trimming cut 4 bases from V and 1 base from J; bases unmatched to any gene: 10. CDR3 residues: CASSSRGVWSSGNTIYF. CDR3 nucleotides: TGTGCCAGCAGCTCCAGGGGGGTTTGGAGTTCTGGAAACACCATATATTTT.

This clone was observed a handful of times. V is TRBV30 and J is TRBJ2-2; D remains unclear. Germline values: CDR1 GTSNPN, CDR2 SVGIG (reference sequence). The CDR3 is made up of 15 amino acids. V gave up 0 bases and J gave up 6 bases, with 14 bases separating them. The CDR3 DNA reads TGTGCCTGGAGTGTTGAATCCAGCGTAGCCGGGGAGCTGTTTTTT. Residues: CAWSVESSVAGELFF.

The chain carries TRBV30 and TRBJ1-5; D perhaps matches TRBD1 (5 bases). Germline V CDR1 and CDR2: GTSNPN, SVGIG (reference sequence). The CDR3 runs to 18 residues. Trimming stripped 3 bases from V and 0 bases from J, with 21 bases between. Here the CDR3 DNA reads TGTGCCTGGAGCAATGGGGGGATCGGCGCCTATAGCAATCAGCCCCAGCATTTT. Its translation is CAWSNGGIGAYSNQPQHF. The variable domain in full, with the rest retrieved from reference TRBV30 and TRBJ1-5, is SQTIHQWPATLVQPVGSPLSLECTVEGTSNPNLYWYRQAAGRGLQLLFYSVGIGQISSEVPQNLSASRPQDRQFILSSKKLLLSDSGFYLCAWSNGGIGAYSNQPQHFGDGTRLSIL.

The chain uses TRBV4-1 and TRBJ2-5; D gene uncertain. This CDR3 comprises 13 residues. Trimming took 1 base from V and 5 from J, leaving 8 bases between them. Germline CDR1 is MGHRA and CDR2 is YSYEKL. In nucleotides, the CDR3 is TGCGCCAGCAGCCAAGCTGCCGGGGAGACCCAGTACTTC. Its protein product is CASSQAAGETQYF.

This sequence joins TRBV29-1 and TRBJ2-7, with TRBD1 matching over 7 bases. The CDR3 sequence is 14 residues long. Trimming cost V 2 bases and J 4 bases; bases outside gene matches: 8. Germline loops: CDR1 SQVTM, CDR2 ANQGSEA. CDR3 in DNA: TGCAGCGTTGAATGGGTAGGGGGCGGTTACGAGCAGTACTTC. Amino acid sequence: CSVEWVGGGYEQYF.

As concerns this clone: Other DNA sequences in the sample encode the same CDR3. The J gene is TRBJ1-5, the V gene TRBV19, with TRBD1 identical over 9 bases. The length of the CDR3 is 14 residues. Per the germline V gene, CDR1 is LNHDA and CDR2 is SQIVND (reference sequence). The junction had 5 bases not matched to a gene; V was cut back by 4 bases and J by 7 bases. CDR3 DNA sequence: TGTGCCAGTAGTACCACAGGGGGCCGGCAGCCCCAGCATTTT. Translation gives CASSTTGGRQPQHF. Drawing the rest from reference TRBV19 and TRBJ1-5, the complete variable domain is DGGITQSPKYLFRKEGQNVTLSCEQNLNHDAMYWYRQDPGQGLRLIYYSQIVNDFQKGDIAEGYSVSREKKESFPLTVTSAQKNPTAFYLCASSTTGGRQPQHFGDGTRLSIL.

V gene TRBV7-8 combines with J gene TRBJ1-2, with 9 bases fitting TRBD1. J was trimmed by 4 bases and V by 5 bases; bases with no gene match: 11. The CDR3 loop spans 16 amino acids. Germline lookup yields CDR1 SGHVS and CDR2 FQNEAQ. This chain's CDR3 is CASSPRDRADLYGYTF. The CDR3 region has the DNA TGTGCCAGCAGCCCAAGGGACAGGGCAGACCTCTATGGCTACACCTTC.

The J gene is TRBJ1-2, the V gene TRBV5-1; TRBD1 agrees at 7 bases. CDR1 is SGHRS and CDR2 is YFSETQ in the germline V gene. The CDR3 spans 15 residues. V was pared by 0 bases and J by 3 bases, with 5 bases of the junction left unmatched. For the CDR3, the DNA is TGCGCCAGCAGCTTGGAGGGACAGATTCACTATGGCTACACCTTC. Protein: CASSLEGQIHYGYTF.

This clone was seen a single time. This sequence joins TRBV7-9 and TRBJ1-1; 12 nucleotides line up with TRBD1. The V segment lost 5 bases and the J segment 2 bases; nucleotides outside the gene matches: 15. The CDR3 totals 19 residues. CDR1 and CDR2 (germline): SEHNR, FQNEAQ (reference sequence). The CDR3 loop reads CASSKAPGQGAIRNTEAFF. The CDR3 DNA is TGTGCCAGCAGCAAGGCCCCGGGACAGGGGGCGATAAGAAACACTGAAGCTTTCTTT. The variable domain in full, with the rest retrieved from reference TRBV7-9 and TRBJ1-1, is DTGVSQNPRHKITKRGQNVTFRCDPISEHNRLYWYRQTLGQGPEFLTYFQNEAQLEKSRLLSDRFSAERPKGSFSTLEIQRTEQGDSAMYLCASSKAPGQGAIRNTEAFFGQGTRLTVV.

This clone was recorded once. The chain carries TRBV27 and TRBJ2-7; D ambiguous. Germline CDR1 reads MNHEY; CDR2 reads SMNVEV (reference sequence). V was pared by 7 bases and J by 3 bases, with 13 bases between. This CDR3 contains 13 residues. CDR3 in DNA: TGTGCCAGCAAACCCGTCGGTGGCTACGAGCAGTACTTC. Its translation: CASKPVGGYEQYF.

V gene TRBV4-1 combines with J gene TRBJ2-1, with D possibly being TRBD2 (7 bases). The length of the CDR3 is 17 residues. V was cut by 5 bases and J by 5 bases, with 22 bases left in between. Germline CDR1 MGHRA, CDR2 YSYEKL. CDR3 DNA sequence: TGCGCCAGCAGCGGCGGGCGGGGGAGGGACAAGGACAATGAGCAGTTCTTC. Its translation: CASSGGRGRDKDNEQFF.

Concerning this clone: Other nucleotide sequences from this sample produce the same CDR3. The rearrangement links TRBV7-9 to TRBJ2-5; TRBD2 matches at 15 bases. V trimming: 5 bases; J trimming: 5 bases; junction bases outside the gene matches: 3. The germline V gene encodes CDR1 SEHNR and CDR2 FQNEAQ (reference sequence). The CDR3 loop spans 15 amino acids. The CDR3 region is CASSLGLAGGETQYF. DNA for the CDR3: TGTGCCAGCAGCCTGGGACTAGCGGGGGGTGAGACCCAGTACTTC.

The J gene is TRBJ1-2, the V gene TRBV30; D not certain. The CDR3 is 14 residues long. Looked up from germline, CDR1 is GTSNPN and CDR2 is SVGIG (reference sequence). The V end was cut by 3 bases, the J end by 5 bases, with 16 bases between. CDR3 sequence reads: CAWSAPGVLYGYTF. The CDR3 nucleotides are TGTGCCTGGAGCGCGCCGGGTGTACTTTATGGCTACACCTTC. Filled out from reference TRBV30 and TRBJ1-2, the complete variable domain reads SQTIHQWPATLVQPVGSPLSLECTVEGTSNPNLYWYRQAAGRGLQLLFYSVGIGQISSEVPQNLSASRPQDRQFILSSKKLLLSDSGFYLCAWSAPGVLYGYTFGSGTRLTVV.

The rearrangement links TRBV28 to TRBJ2-2; D perhaps matches TRBD1 (6 bases). This CDR3 is built from 17 residues. Germline V gene lookup returns CDR1 MDHEN and CDR2 SYDVKM. With 4 bases removed from V and 4 bases from J, the gap between germline ends came to 19 bases. The CDR3 DNA follows: TGTGCCAGCAGTTCGCCAAAAGGGGGTCCCGGCACCGGGGAGCTGTTTTTT. Translating gives CASSSPKGGPGTGELFF. Variable domain in full (rest from reference TRBV28 and TRBJ2-2): DVKVTQSSRYLVKRTGEKVFLECVQDMDHENMFWYRQDPGLGLRLIYFSYDVKMKEKGDIPEGYSVSREKKERFSLILESASTNQTSMYLCASSSPKGGPGTGELFFGEGSRLTVL.

The CDR3 DNA reads TGTGCCAGCACCACGATCCAGGGGGCGCCGGGCTACACCTTC. It encodes CASTTIQGAPGYTF. This chain connects TRBV3-1 (or the pseudogene TRBV3-2) to TRBJ1-2, with 8 positions matching TRBD1. There are 14 residues in the CDR3. The V gene's germline CDR1 is LGHDT and CDR2 YNNKEL (reference sequence). Losses at the gene ends were 7 bases for V and 8 bases for J; bases not matched to a gene: 12.

The chain carries TRBV7-9 and TRBJ2-3; 7 bases map to TRBD1. The CDR3 spans 15 residues. The J segment lost 4 bases and the V segment lost 10 bases, leaving 14 bases of the junction unmatched. Germline values: CDR1 SEHNR, CDR2 FQNEAQ (reference sequence). The CDR3 DNA is TGTGCCATCACACCCCCGGGACAGCGGTCAGATACGCAGTATTTT. Its protein product is CAITPPGQRSDTQYF.

This rearrangement joins TRBV18 to TRBJ1-2; a weak D match, TRBD1 (5 bases). V lost 5 bases, J lost 2 bases, and 15 bases lay in between. The CDR3 contains 15 residues. The germline gives CDR1 KGHSH, CDR2 LQKENI. The CDR3 loop is CASSMDNQGNYGYTF. CDR3 coding DNA: TGTGCCAGCTCAATGGACAACCAAGGCAACTATGGCTACACCTTC.

CDR3 protein: CASSQDWGVGPQETQYF. Written as DNA, the CDR3 is TGTGCCAGCAGCCAAGATTGGGGGGTTGGGCCTCAAGAGACCCAGTACTTC. This chain joins TRBV3-1 (or the pseudogene TRBV3-2) and TRBJ2-5; D may be TRBD2 (6 bases). The CDR3 loop spans 17 amino acids. The germline CDR1 and CDR2 sequences are LGHDT and YNNKEL (reference sequence). Trimming left V 0 bases short and J 2 bases short, with 16 bases between.

This sequence joins TRBV18 and TRBJ1-1; D gene uncertain. V dropped 4 bases and J dropped 4 bases, with 7 bases sitting between them. The CDR3 consists of 12 residues. CDR1 and CDR2 (germline): KGHSH, LQKENI. The CDR3 is CASSRTGTEAFF. CDR3 coding DNA: TGTGCCAGCTCACGAACCGGCACTGAAGCTTTCTTT.

The chain couples TRBV3-1 (or the pseudogene TRBV3-2) to TRBJ1-6; 7 bases agree with TRBD1. Germline trimming cut 0 bases from V and 7 bases from J; bases unmatched to any gene: 18. This CDR3 comprises 20 residues. CDR1 and CDR2 (germline): LGHDT, YNNKEL (reference sequence). The CDR3 here is CASSQDYRDRTNLYNSPLHF. The CDR3 nucleotides read TGTGCCAGCAGCCAAGACTATCGGGACAGAACAAACCTTTACAATTCACCCCTCCACTTT.

The chain is built from TRBV9 and TRBJ1-4, with TRBD1 as a possible D gene (5 bases). V was cut by 3 bases and J by 8 bases, with 14 bases left in between. The CDR3 consists of 14 residues. CDR1 SGDLS and CDR2 YYNGEE come from the germline V gene. The CDR3 DNA reads as TGTGCCAGCAGCGGCGGGGCAGCAAGCGAAAAACTGTTTTTT. Amino acid sequence: CASSGGAASEKLFF. The full variable domain, its missing parts supplied by reference TRBV9 and TRBJ1-4, is DSGVTQTPKHLITATGQRVTLRCSPRSGDLSVYWYQQSLDQGLQFLIQYYNGEERAKGNILERFSAQQFPDLHSELNLSSLELGDSALYFCASSGGAASEKLFFGSGTQLSVL.

The V and J genes are TRBV30 and TRBJ1-1; 7 nucleotides match TRBD1. Losses at the gene ends were 3 bases for V and 9 bases for J; bases not matched to a gene: 10. There are 13 residues in the CDR3. From germline, CDR1 is GTSNPN and CDR2 SVGIG (reference sequence). CDR3 nucleotide sequence: TGTGCCTGGAGCTCGGCAGGGGGGATGCAAGCTTTCTTT. This translates into CAWSSAGGMQAFF.

This clone has a handful of counts. The gene calls are TRBV19 and TRBJ2-3; D ambiguous. V shed 3 bases and J shed 1 base, with 11 bases lying between them. There are 15 residues in the CDR3. From germline, CDR1 is LNHDA and CDR2 SQIVND (reference sequence). The CDR3 is CASSMYSSGTDTQYF. The CDR3 DNA reads TGTGCCAGTAGTATGTACAGCTCCGGCACAGATACGCAGTATTTT.

This clone was seen at least ten times. The chain recombines TRBV10-2 with TRBJ1-2; no clear D gene. V was cut by 0 bases and J by 6 bases, with 14 bases left in between. This CDR3 has 15 amino acids. The germline V gene encodes CDR1 WSHSY and CDR2 SAAADI. The CDR3 nucleotides read TGCGCCAGCAGTGAGTCGAACGGGGTTTTAGATGGCTACACCTTC. Amino acids: CASSESNGVLDGYTF.